This T cell receptor beta chain was retrieved from a study of blood T cell repertoires in COVID-19. Germline V gene sequence: CDR1 LGHNA, CDR2 YSLEER. The CDR3 is 17 amino acids. The trim removed 0 bases at V and 4 bases at J, leaving 8 bases unmatched. Under the authors' procedure: Estimation of nucleated cell counts relied on the amplification of reference gene primers. The table came from immunoSEQ multiplex PCR; TCRdb's copy has only in-frame clones and leaves some out. V, J and clone size are those of that table, while D and trimming were read from the DNA. Counted here are approximately 130,000 clones, 70% to 90% occurring once; the ten biggest clones make up 3% to 5%.

Sequencing was carried out using peripheral blood. This clonotype was obtained from a man between 60 and 75 years old with acute or convalescent COVID-19. V usage is TRBV4-3 and J usage is TRBJ2-1, with 8 bases that match TRBD2. CDR3 coding DNA: TGCGCCAGCAGCCAAGATTCCAGCGGGAGTAGGTACAATGAGCAGTTCTTC. It is translated as CASSQDSSGSRYNEQFF.